Sequencing of this TCR beta chain was carried out in a study of PD-L1 blockade in urothelial cancer (TCRdb year 2017). A note on the overall study: Therapy was started in the mid-2010s for all patients, and atezolizumab 1,200 mg was administered intravenously every 3 weeks. About 85% of the roughly 29 patients were identified as males with urothelial cancer of bladder origin, and a prior smoking history was reported by 18 of 29 patients. An ECOG performance status of 0 or 1 was recorded for the patients, and 0 to 3 prior chemotherapy regimens had been received by the patients. Blood samples were analyzed 3 weeks after the start of treatment (second dose) and 6 weeks after the start of treatment. Blood samples yielded a median of roughly 140,000 T cells and some 80,000 unique TCRs, with median clonality roughly 0.082. The study was an exploratory multi-omic analysis of somatic, immune and clinical correlates of response to PD-L1 blockade with atezolizumab in urothelial cancer. TCR sequencing covered pretreatment tumor samples and matched, serially collected peripheral blood taken before and after atezolizumab treatment. Progression-free survival longer than 6 months counted as durable clinical benefit, and TCR features were additionally tested against both progression-free and overall survival. In the same patients who had TCR sequencing, pretreatment tumors also underwent whole exome sequencing and RNA sequencing. Some ten patients reached durable clinical benefit, while 15 to 25 patients did not. Some 29 patients had pretreatment blood TCR-seq, roughly 24 had at least one posttreatment blood collection, and roughly 24 had tumor TCR-seq. The paper as a whole reports these results and caveats: Patients with durable benefit showed greater expansion of tumor-associated TCR clones in peripheral blood 3 weeks after starting treatment (n of about 22, p = 0.022). A pretreatment peripheral blood TCR clonality below the median was linked to improved progression-free and overall survival. Because of the small sample size (n ≈ 30) and the many exploratory analyses performed, the results are intended to be regarded as hypothesis-generating.

Synthetic TCR analog templates were spiked into each PCR so that absolute template abundance could be estimated from read counts. The immunoSEQ assay used bias-controlled V and J gene primers to amplify TCRbeta CDR3 regions from genomic DNA. Sequencing of rearranged TCRbeta segments was performed at approximately 20X coverage. The study's own analysis went as follows. Sequencing errors were corrected by clustering and CDR3s were annotated against IMGT to assign V, D and J genes. Downstream analyses used only productive TCRbeta rearrangements, leaving out any out-of-frame or stop-codon sequences. Clonality was calculated as one minus the Shannon entropy normalized by the log of the number of unique productive sequences. Clones differing between time points or between blood and tumor were identified by Fisher's exact test with Benjamini-Hochberg correction at adjusted p below 0.01. In TCRdb, the immuneACCESS table is reduced to in-frame sequences with V and J assigned. These tables do not hold every clone; where another copy was compared, an unresolved V gene accounts for under half, and the others remain unexplained. The V and J calls and the clone size are those of that table, but D and trimming were determined from the DNA. The sample contains just over 50,000 clones, around 85% of them found a single time. The top ten hold 16% of the sample.

The cohort comprised 25 to 30 patients with locally advanced or metastatic urothelial carcinoma treated at Memorial Sloan Kettering on a trial protocol. Peripheral blood mononuclear cells were collected from each patient pretreatment and during treatment, giving between 1 and 8 total time points per patient. The Qiagen DNeasy Blood extraction kit was used to purify genomic DNA from total PBMCs and tumor samples. PBMCs were collected pretreatment and during treatment and were isolated and stored as previously described. The CDR1 and CDR2 encoded by the germline V gene (reference sequence) are LNHNV and YYDKDF. The CDR3 starts with the cysteine, ends with the phenylalanine, and has 14 residues. Only the CDR3 DNA stays, 42 bases, in frame from base 1. V lost 0 bases and J lost 3 bases; the stretch between them is 8 bases long. A note on this clone: The antigen it recognizes is unknown. Base qualities are not recorded, but no much larger clone differs from it by a single base.

The clonotype comes from a man aged 55 to 70 with urothelial cancer. Source: PBMCs, taken around atezolizumab (anti-PD-L1) treatment. The chain is assembled from TRBV15 and TRBJ1-2; no D segment can be confidently identified. The bases read TGTGCCACCAGCAGAGATCTGGCAGACTATGGCTACACCTTC. This sequence encodes CATSRDLADYGYTF.